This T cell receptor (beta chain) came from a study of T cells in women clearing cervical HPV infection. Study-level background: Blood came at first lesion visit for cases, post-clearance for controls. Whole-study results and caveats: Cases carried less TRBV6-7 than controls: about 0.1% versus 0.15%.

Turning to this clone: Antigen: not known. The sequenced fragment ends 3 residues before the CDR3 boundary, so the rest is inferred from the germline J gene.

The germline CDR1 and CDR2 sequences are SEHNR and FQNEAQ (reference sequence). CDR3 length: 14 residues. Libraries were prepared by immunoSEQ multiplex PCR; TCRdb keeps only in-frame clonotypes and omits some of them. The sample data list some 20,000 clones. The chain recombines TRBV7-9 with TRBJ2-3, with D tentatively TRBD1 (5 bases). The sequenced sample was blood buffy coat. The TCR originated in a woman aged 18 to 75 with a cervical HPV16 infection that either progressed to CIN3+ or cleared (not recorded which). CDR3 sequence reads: CASSLLVQVETQYF. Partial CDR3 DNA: TGTGCCAGCAGCTTGTTAGTACAGGTGGAGACG.